This T cell receptor (beta chain) was sequenced during a study of OX40 agonist ivuxolimab in advanced cancers. Study information: Males comprised roughly four fifths of the group, whose mean age was approximately 60 years (range roughly 20 to 90). Partial responses occurred in three patients (one hepatocellular carcinoma, two cutaneous melanoma).

As to this clone: Its antigen remains unidentified.

Regarding the study as a whole: Clones of CD4+ and CD8+ blood T cells grew by week 6 at doses of 0.1 to 3.0 mg/kg. The specificity for antigen of the expanded peripheral T cells was not determined.

Method: immunoSEQ multiplex PCR; TCRdb's copy keeps in-frame clones and lacks some. The sample lists under 100,000 clones, 90% occurring once. Looked up from germline, CDR1 is KGHSH and CDR2 is LQKENI. Losses at the gene ends were 3 bases for V and 4 bases for J; bases not matched to a gene: 5. CDR3 length equals 14 residues. V is TRBV18 and J is TRBJ2-7; TRBD1 matches at 8 bases. The sample consisted of CD4+ or CD8+ T cells sorted from blood, taken in a trial of the OX40 agonist ivuxolimab. The sequence came from an adult with an advanced solid tumor such as melanoma, head and neck, liver or kidney cancer. The CDR3 coding sequence is TGTGCCAGCTCACCCGGACAGGGTACGTACGAGCAGTACTTC. Its protein product is CASSPGQGTYEQYF. Filled out from reference TRBV18 and TRBJ2-7, the complete variable domain reads NAGVMQNPRHLVRRRGQEARLRCSPMKGHSHVYWYRQLPEEGLKFMVYLQKENIIDESGMPKERFSAEFPKEGPSILRIQQVVRGDSAAYFCASSPGQGTYEQYFGPGTRLTVT.